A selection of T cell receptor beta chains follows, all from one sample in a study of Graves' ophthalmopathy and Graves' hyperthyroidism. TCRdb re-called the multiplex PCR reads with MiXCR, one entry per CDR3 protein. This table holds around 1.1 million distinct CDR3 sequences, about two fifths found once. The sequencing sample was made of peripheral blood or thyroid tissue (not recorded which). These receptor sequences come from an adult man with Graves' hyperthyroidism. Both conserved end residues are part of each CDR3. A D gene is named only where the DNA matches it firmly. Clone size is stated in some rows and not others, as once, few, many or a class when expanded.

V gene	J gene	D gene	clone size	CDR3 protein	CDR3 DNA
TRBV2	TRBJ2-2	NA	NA	CASSRDREVGELSF	TGTGCCAGCAGTAGAGACAGGGAGGTCGGGGAGCTGTCTTTT
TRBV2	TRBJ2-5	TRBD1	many	CASTPTGMETQYF	TGTGCCAGCACCCCGACAGGGATGGAGACCCAGTACTTC
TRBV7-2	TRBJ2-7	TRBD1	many	CASSLVPGQGAYEQYF	TGTGCCAGCAGCTTAGTACCGGGACAGGGGGCCTACGAGCAGTACTTC
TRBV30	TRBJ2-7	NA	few	CAWSVALEQYF	TGTGCCTGGAGTGTGGCTCTCGAGCAGTACTTC
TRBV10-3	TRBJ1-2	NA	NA	CAISLLAGGGYGYTF	TGTGCCATCAGCCTACTAGCGGGAGGTGGCTATGGCTACACCTTC
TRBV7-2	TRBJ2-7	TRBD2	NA	CASSPSVAGVYEQYF	TGTGCCAGCAGCCCCTCAGTAGCGGGAGTTTACGAGCAGTACTTC
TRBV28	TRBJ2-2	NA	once	CASRDFSSGELFF	TGTGCCAGCCGGGACTTTTCGTCCGGGGAGCTGTTTTTT
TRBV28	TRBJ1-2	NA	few	CASSFQLAGNYGYTF	TGTGCCAGCAGTTTCCAGTTAGCAGGAAACTATGGCTACACCTTC
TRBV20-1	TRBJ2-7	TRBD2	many	CSARTPGGTYEQYF	TGCAGTGCTAGAACGCCGGGAGGTACCTACGAGCAGTACTTC
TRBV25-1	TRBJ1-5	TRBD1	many	CASSDWDREDSNQPQHF	TGTGCCAGCAGTGACTGGGACAGGGAGGATAGCAATCAGCCCCAGCATTTT
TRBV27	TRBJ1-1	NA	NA	CASSLAGARNTEAFF	TGTGCCAGCAGTTTAGCAGGGGCGCGGAACACTGAAGCTTTCTTT
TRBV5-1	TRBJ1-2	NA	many	CASRRVSGGDGYTF	TGCGCCAGCCGGCGGGTTTCGGGAGGGGATGGCTACACCTTC
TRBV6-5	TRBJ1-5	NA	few	CASRDGINQPQHF	TGTGCCAGCAGGGACGGGATCAATCAGCCCCAGCATTTT
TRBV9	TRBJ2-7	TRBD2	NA	CASSSGGGPPQQYF	TGTGCCAGCAGTAGCGGGGGGGGCCCGCCTCAGCAGTACTTC
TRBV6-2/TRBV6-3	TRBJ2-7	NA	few	CASRDPRVGEQYF	TGTGCCAGCAGAGACCCCAGGGTAGGCGAGCAGTACTTC
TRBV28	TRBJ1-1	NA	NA	CASSPALGGTEAFF	TGTGCCAGCAGCCCCGCCTTGGGGGGCACTGAAGCTTTCTTT
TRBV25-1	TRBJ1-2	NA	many	CASSEFGNANYGYTF	TGTGCCAGCAGTGAATTCGGGAACGCTAACTATGGCTACACCTTC
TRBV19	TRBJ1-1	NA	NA	CATTIRGGDTEAFF	TGTGCCACCACTATACGGGGAGGAGACACTGAAGCTTTCTTT
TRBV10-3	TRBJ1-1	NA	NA	CASSPETRWSEAFF	TGTGCCAGCAGTCCAGAAACCAGATGGTCTGAAGCTTTCTTT
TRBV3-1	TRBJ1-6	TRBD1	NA	CASSRKGQDSPLHF	TGTGCCAGCAGCCGAAAAGGACAGGATTCACCCCTCCACTTT
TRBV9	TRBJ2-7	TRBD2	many	CASSVGLAGAEQYF	TGTGCCAGCAGCGTAGGTCTAGCGGGAGCCGAGCAGTACTTC
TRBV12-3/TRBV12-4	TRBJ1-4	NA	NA	CASSPGRNNEKLFF	TGTGCCAGCAGCCCAGGGCGGAATAATGAAAAACTGTTTTTT
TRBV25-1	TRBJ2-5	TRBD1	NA	CASSRLRDRAETQYF	TGTGCCAGCAGCAGGCTCCGGGACAGGGCTGAGACCCAGTACTTC
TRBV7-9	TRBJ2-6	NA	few	CASSPTDRSGANVLTF	TGTGCCAGCAGCCCAACGGACAGATCTGGGGCCAACGTCCTGACTTTC
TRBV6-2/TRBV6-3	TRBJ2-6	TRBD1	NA	CASNQGALGANVPTF	TGTGCCAGCAACCAGGGGGCGCTGGGGGCCAACGTCCCGACTTTC
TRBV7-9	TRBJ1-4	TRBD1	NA	CASSQGLGRDSTNEKLFF	TGCGCCAGCAGCCAAGGTCTCGGCAGGGACAGCACTAATGAAAAACTGTTTTTT
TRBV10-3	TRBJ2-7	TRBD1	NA	CAITRGHSGQASEQYF	TGTGCCATCACTCGGGGCCACTCTGGACAGGCAAGCGAGCAGTACTTC
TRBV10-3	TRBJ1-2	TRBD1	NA	CASSRDYRGPRRGYTF	TGTGCCAGCAGCCGAGATTACAGGGGCCCCCGACGGGGCTACACCTTC
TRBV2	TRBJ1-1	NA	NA	CASRPLGGTEAFF	TGTGCCAGCAGGCCGCTGGGGGGCACTGAAGCTTTCTTT
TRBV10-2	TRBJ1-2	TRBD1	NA	CASSVSGTGAYEGANYGYTF	TGTGCCAGCAGCGTCTCCGGGACAGGAGCCTACGAGGGGGCAAACTATGGCTACACCTTC
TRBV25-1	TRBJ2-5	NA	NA	CASSAARDQETQYF	TGTGCCAGCAGTGCAGCGAGAGATCAAGAGACCCAGTACTTC
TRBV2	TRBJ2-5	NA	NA	CASGNSWAETQYF	TGTGCCAGCGGAAACAGTTGGGCCGAGACCCAGTACTTC
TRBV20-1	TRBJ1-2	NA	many	CSATGGAWNYGYTF	TGCAGTGCTACGGGAGGCGCATGGAACTATGGCTACACCTTC
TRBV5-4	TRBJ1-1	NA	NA	CASSLDMGRKAFF	TGTGCCAGCAGCTTGGATATGGGTAGAAAAGCTTTCTTT
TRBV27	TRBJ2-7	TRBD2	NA	CASSLLGAGGPFEQYF	TGTGCCAGCAGTCTCCTCGGAGCGGGAGGGCCCTTCGAGCAGTACTTC
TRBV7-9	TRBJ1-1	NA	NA	CASSLDPGPVTEAFF	TGTGCCAGCAGCTTGGATCCAGGTCCGGTCACTGAAGCTTTCTTT
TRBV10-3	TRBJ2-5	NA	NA	CAPGSETQYF	TGTGCCCCGGGATCAGAGACCCAGTACTTC
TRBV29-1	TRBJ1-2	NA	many	CSAGDLSYTF	TGCAGCGCCGGGGACTTGAGCTACACCTTC
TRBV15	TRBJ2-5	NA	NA	CATSTPVGETQYF	TGTGCCACCAGCACCCCGGTGGGGGAGACCCAGTACTTC
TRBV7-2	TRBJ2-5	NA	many	CASSLGDRTQETQYF	TGTGCCAGCAGCTTAGGCGACAGGACGCAAGAGACCCAGTACTTC
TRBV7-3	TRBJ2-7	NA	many	CASSSPGRFGYEQYF	TGTGCCAGCAGCTCCCCCGGTCGTTTCGGCTACGAGCAGTACTTC
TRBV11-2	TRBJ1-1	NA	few	CASSFMRTTEAFF	TGTGCCAGCAGCTTTATGCGGACCACTGAAGCTTTCTTT
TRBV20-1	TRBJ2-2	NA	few	CSATTGNTGELFF	TGCAGTGCTACGACAGGGAACACCGGGGAGCTGTTTTTT
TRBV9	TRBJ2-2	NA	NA	CASSKEGRGRNGELFF	TGTGCCAGCAGCAAAGAGGGCAGGGGAAGGAACGGGGAGCTGTTTTTT
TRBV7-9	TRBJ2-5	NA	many	CASTPEGRETQYF	TGTGCCAGCACCCCCGAGGGGAGAGAGACCCAGTACTTC
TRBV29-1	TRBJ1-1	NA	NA	CSVAGTSGGETEAFF	TGCAGCGTTGCAGGAACTAGCGGGGGCGAGACTGAAGCTTTCTTT
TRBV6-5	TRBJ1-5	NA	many	CASSYVQGYQPQHF	TGTGCCAGCAGTTATGTACAGGGTTATCAGCCCCAGCATTTT
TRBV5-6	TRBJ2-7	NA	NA	CASGEQGGYEQYF	TGTGCCAGCGGAGAACAGGGCGGCTACGAGCAGTACTTC
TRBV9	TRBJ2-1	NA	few	CASSPSTFYNEQFF	TGTGCCAGCAGCCCCTCCACCTTCTACAATGAGCAGTTCTTC
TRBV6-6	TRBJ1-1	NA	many	CASTATNTEAFF	TGTGCCAGCACGGCAACGAACACTGAAGCTTTCTTT
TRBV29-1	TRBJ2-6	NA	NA	CSVEGADIFSGANVLTF	TGCAGCGTTGAGGGGGCAGATATCTTCTCTGGGGCCAACGTCCTGACTTTC
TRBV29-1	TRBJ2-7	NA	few	CSVEAPGRLGGSSYEQYF	TGCAGCGTTGAAGCCCCCGGGAGGTTAGGGGGTTCCTCCTACGAGCAGTACTTC
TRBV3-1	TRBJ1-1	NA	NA	CASSQERSPHWDTEAFF	TGTGCCAGCAGCCAAGAAAGGAGCCCTCATTGGGACACTGAAGCTTTCTTT
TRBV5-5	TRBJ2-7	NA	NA	CASSWTAGPGEQYF	TGTGCCAGCAGCTGGACAGCGGGACCTGGCGAGCAGTACTTC
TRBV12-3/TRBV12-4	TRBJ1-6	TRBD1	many	CASSSATGTNSPLHF	TGTGCCAGCAGTTCAGCGACAGGGACTAATTCACCCCTCCACTTT